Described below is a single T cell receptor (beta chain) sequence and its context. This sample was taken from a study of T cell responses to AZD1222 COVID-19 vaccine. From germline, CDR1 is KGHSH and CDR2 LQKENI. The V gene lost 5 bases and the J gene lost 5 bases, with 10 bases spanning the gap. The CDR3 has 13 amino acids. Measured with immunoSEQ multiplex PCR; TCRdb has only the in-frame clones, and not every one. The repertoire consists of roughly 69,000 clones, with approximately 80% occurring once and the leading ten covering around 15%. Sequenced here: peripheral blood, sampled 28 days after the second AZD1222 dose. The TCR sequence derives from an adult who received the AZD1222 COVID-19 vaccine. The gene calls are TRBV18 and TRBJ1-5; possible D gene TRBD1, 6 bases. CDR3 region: CASSDGGDQPQHF. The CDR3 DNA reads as TGTGCCAGCTCAGATGGGGGCGATCAGCCCCAGCATTTT.